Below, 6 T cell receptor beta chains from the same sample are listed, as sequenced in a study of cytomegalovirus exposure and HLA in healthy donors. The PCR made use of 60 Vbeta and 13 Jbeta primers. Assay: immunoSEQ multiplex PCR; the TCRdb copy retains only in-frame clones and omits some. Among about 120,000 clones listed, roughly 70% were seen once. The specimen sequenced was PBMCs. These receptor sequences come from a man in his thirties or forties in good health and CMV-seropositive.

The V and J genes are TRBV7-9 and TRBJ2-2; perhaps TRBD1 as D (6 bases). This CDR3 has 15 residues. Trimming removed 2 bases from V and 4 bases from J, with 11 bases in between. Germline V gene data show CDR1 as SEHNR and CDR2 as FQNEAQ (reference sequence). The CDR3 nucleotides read TGTGCCAGCAGCTTAAGGGGGTCGGGCACCGGGGAGCTGTTTTTT. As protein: CASSLRGSGTGELFF.

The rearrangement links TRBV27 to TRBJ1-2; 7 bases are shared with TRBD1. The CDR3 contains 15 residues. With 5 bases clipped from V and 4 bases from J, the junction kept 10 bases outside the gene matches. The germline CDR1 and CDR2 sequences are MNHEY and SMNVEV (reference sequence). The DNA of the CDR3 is TGTGCCAGCAGTCCGACAGGGATCCTTCTCTATGGCTACACCTTC. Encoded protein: CASSPTGILLYGYTF.

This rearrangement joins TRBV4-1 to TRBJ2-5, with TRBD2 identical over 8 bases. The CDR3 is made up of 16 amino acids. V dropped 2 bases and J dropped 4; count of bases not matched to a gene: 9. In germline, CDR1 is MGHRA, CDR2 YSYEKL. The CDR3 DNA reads TGCGCCAGCAGCCAACCCTATTCGGGGGGGGGAGAGACCCAGTACTTC. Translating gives CASSQPYSGGGETQYF.

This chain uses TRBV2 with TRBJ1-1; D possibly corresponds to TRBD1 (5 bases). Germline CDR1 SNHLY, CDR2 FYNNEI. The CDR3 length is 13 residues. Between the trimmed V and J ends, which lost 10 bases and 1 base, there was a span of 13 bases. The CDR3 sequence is CATAQGQNTEAFF. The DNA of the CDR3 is TGTGCCACCGCCCAAGGACAGAACACTGAAGCTTTCTTT.

CDR3 in amino acids: CASSPPDRHYGYTF. CDR3 nucleotides: TGTGCCAGCAGCCCCCCCGACAGACACTATGGCTACACCTTC. The chain uses TRBV28 and TRBJ1-2, with D tentatively TRBD1 (5 bases). This CDR3 is built from 14 residues. Per germline, CDR1 MDHEN and CDR2 SYDVKM. Trimming shortened V by 6 bases and J by 3 bases, and 14 bases separated the two germline ends.

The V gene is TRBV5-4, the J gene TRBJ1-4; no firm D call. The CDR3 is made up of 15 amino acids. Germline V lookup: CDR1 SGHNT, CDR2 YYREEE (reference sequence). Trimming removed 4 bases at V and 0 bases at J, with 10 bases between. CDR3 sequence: CASSPLPATNEKLFF. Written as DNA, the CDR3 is TGTGCCAGCAGCCCTCTACCTGCAACTAATGAAAAACTGTTTTTT. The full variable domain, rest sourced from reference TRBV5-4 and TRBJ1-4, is ETGVTQSPTHLIKTRGQQVTLRCSSQSGHNTVSWYQQALGQGPQFIFQYYREEENGRGNFPPRFSGLQFPNYSSELNVNALELDDSALYLCASSPLPATNEKLFFGSGTQLSVL.